The 13 T cell receptor beta chains given below trace back to one sample, sequenced in a study of cytomegalovirus exposure and HLA in healthy donors. The table came from immunoSEQ multiplex PCR; TCRdb's copy has only in-frame clones and leaves some out. The sample shows some 150,000 clones, about 94% of them seen only once. The sequencing input was PBMCs. All receptors come from a man younger than 30 in good health and CMV-seropositive.

The genes are TRBV2 and TRBJ2-1, with a possible D match to TRBD2 (5 bases). CDR1 and CDR2 (germline): SNHLY, FYNNEI. V was pared by 3 bases and J by 2 bases, with 11 bases between. This CDR3 has 15 residues. CDR3 in DNA: TGTGCCAGCAGTGAGGATAGCGCCACCTACAATGAGCAGTTCTTC. It specifies CASSEDSATYNEQFF.

The rearrangement links TRBV30 to TRBJ1-2; 12 nucleotides align to TRBD1. CDR3 length equals 13 residues. Germline trimming cut 5 bases from V and 8 bases from J; bases unmatched to any gene: 6. The germline gives CDR1 GTSNPN, CDR2 SVGIG (reference sequence). CDR3 in amino acids: CAWSGQGAGGYTF. In DNA, the CDR3 is TGTGCCTGGTCGGGACAGGGGGCTGGAGGCTACACCTTC.

A single count supports this clone. The J gene is TRBJ2-1, the V gene TRBV27, with D perhaps matching TRBD2 (6 bases). The CDR3 length is 13 residues. Between the trimmed V and J ends, which lost 6 bases and 9 bases, there was a span of 15 bases. CDR1 MNHEY and CDR2 SMNVEV come from the germline V gene (reference sequence). As DNA, the CDR3 is TGTGCCAGCAGGCCGACTAGTGACACTGAGCAGTTCTTC. Encoded protein: CASRPTSDTEQFF.

The rearrangement uses TRBV30 and TRBJ1-1; no definite D call. Trimming cost V 8 bases and J 6 bases, with 13 bases left between them. Germline V gene lookup returns CDR1 GTSNPN and CDR2 SVGIG (reference sequence). The CDR3 runs to 11 residues. CDR3 in DNA: TGTGCCCGCGGGAGGGTCCCTGAAGCTTTCTTT. It codes for CARGRVPEAFF.

The chain combines TRBV28 with TRBJ1-2; D is uncertain. CDR1 and CDR2 from the germline V gene are MDHEN and SYDVKM. Trimming removed 7 bases at V and 5 bases at J, with 14 bases between. This CDR3 comprises 13 residues. The CDR3 sequence is CASIAGDLYGYTF. CDR3 DNA sequence: TGTGCCAGCATTGCAGGCGATTTATATGGCTACACCTTC.

This clone appeared a single time. The genes are TRBV20-1 and TRBJ2-3, with 8 bases aligning to TRBD2. The junction had 1 base not matched to a gene; V was cut back by 6 bases and J by 5 bases. Looked up from germline, CDR1 is DFQATT and CDR2 is SNEGSKA (reference sequence). This CDR3 comprises 11 residues. The CDR3 nucleotides are TGCAGTGCGGGACTAGAAGATACGCAGTATTTT. Translation: CSAGLEDTQYF.

V usage is TRBV6-6 and J usage is TRBJ2-7, with 11 nucleotides matching TRBD2. The CDR3 has 15 residues. Germline trimming cut 2 bases from V and 7 bases from J; bases unmatched to any gene: 7. Germline V gene lookup returns CDR1 MNHNY and CDR2 SVGAGI (reference sequence). The CDR3 spells CASSYALAGVGEQYF. In DNA, the CDR3 is TGTGCCAGCAGTTACGCACTAGCGGGAGTGGGGGAGCAGTACTTC.

The chain uses TRBV28 and TRBJ1-5; TRBD1 agrees at 10 bases. With V trimmed by 7 bases and J by 5 bases, 5 bases remained unmatched. CDR1 MDHEN and CDR2 SYDVKM come from the germline V gene. The CDR3 extends over 14 amino acids. This CDR3 reads CASIPGQGDQPQHF. CDR3 bases: TGTGCCAGCATCCCCGGACAGGGGGATCAGCCCCAGCATTTT.

The chain joins TRBV29-1 to TRBJ2-7; TRBD2 matches 7 bases. Germline trimming cut 4 bases from V and 2 bases from J; bases unmatched to any gene: 17. CDR1 is SQVTM and CDR2 is ANQGSEA in the germline V gene. The CDR3 has 17 residues. The CDR3 sequence: CSVVWLVAGALAYEQYF. The CDR3 DNA follows: TGCAGCGTTGTTTGGTTGGTTGCGGGAGCACTGGCCTACGAGCAGTACTTC.

The chain joins TRBV5-6 to TRBJ2-7; possibly TRBD2 for D (6 bases). The length of the CDR3 is 12 residues. V gave up 5 bases and J gave up 6 bases, with 12 bases separating them. Germline assignment: CDR1 SGHDT and CDR2 YYEEEE. CDR3 sequence: CASSTGAGEQYF. The CDR3 DNA sequence: TGTGCCAGCAGTACTGGAGCGGGCGAGCAGTACTTC.

The V and J genes are TRBV7-2 and TRBJ1-5; D might be TRBD1 (5 bases). This CDR3 contains 14 residues. V was cut by 5 bases and J by 2 bases, with 10 bases left in between. The germline gives CDR1 SGHTA, CDR2 FQGNSA. CDR3 sequence (DNA): TGTGCCAGCAGCCTAATCAGGGGCAATCAGCCCCAGCATTTT. It specifies CASSLIRGNQPQHF.

The chain employs TRBV7-9 and TRBJ2-7; D ambiguous. The CDR3 spans 13 residues. CDR1 is SEHNR and CDR2 is FQNEAQ in the germline V gene (reference sequence). V was trimmed by 4 bases and J by 0 bases, leaving 7 bases between them. CDR3 nucleotide sequence: TGTGCCAGCAGCTACGTGAGCTCCTACGAGCAGTACTTC. It specifies CASSYVSSYEQYF.

The CDR3 is CASSLTGDTQYF. CDR3 DNA: TGTGCCAGCAGTCTCACAGGAGATACGCAGTATTTT. The chain is built from TRBV28 and TRBJ2-3, with TRBD1 as a possible D gene (5 bases). Germline lookup yields CDR1 MDHEN and CDR2 SYDVKM. Trimming pared 5 bases from V and 5 bases from J, leaving 8 bases between. This CDR3 region has 12 residues.